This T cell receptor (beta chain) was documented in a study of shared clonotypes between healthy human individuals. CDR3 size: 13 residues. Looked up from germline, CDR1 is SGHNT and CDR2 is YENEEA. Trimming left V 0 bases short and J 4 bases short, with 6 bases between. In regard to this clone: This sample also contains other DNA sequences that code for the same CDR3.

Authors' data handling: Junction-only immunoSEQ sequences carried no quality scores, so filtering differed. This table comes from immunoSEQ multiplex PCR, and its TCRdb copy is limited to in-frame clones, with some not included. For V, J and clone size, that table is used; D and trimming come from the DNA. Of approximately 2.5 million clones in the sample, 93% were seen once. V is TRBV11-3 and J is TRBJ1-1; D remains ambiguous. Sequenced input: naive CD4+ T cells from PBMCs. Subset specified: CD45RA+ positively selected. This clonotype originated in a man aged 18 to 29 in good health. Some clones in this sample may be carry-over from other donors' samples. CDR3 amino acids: CASSLEDGTEAFF. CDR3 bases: TGTGCCAGCAGCTTAGAGGACGGCACTGAAGCTTTCTTT.